This TCR beta chain was sequenced during a study of blood T cell repertoires in COVID-19. Overall study context: COVID-19 samples, acute and convalescent, were from the United States, Italy and Spain.

Between the trimmed V and J ends, which lost 10 bases and 1 base, there was a span of 11 bases. The CDR3 has 12 amino acids. The germline V gene encodes CDR1 SGHNT and CDR2 YYREEE (reference sequence). Followed longitudinally, the Seattle patients had been enrolled during active infection. TCRdb keeps only in-frame clones here, not all; method: immunoSEQ multiplex PCR. Altogether about 480,000 clones are present, roughly 89% being singletons, with the ten largest covering approximately 0.9%. Sequencing was performed on peripheral blood. The origin of this receptor is a man aged 18-30 years with COVID-19, enrolled during active disease. The V and J genes are TRBV5-4 and TRBJ2-5, with D unresolved. Here the CDR3 reads CAASGSQETQYF. The CDR3 DNA reads TGTGCCGCGTCGGGTTCCCAAGAGACCCAGTACTTC. Using reference TRBV5-4 and TRBJ2-5 for the parts outside the CDR3, the full variable domain is ETGVTQSPTHLIKTRGQQVTLRCSSQSGHNTVSWYQQALGQGPQFIFQYYREEENGRGNFPPRFSGLQFPNYSSELNVNALELDDSALYLCAASGSQETQYFGPGTRLLVL.